This is a list of T cell receptor beta chains from one sample in a study of CD8+ T cells in alopecia areata. Profiled with immunoSEQ multiplex PCR; TCRdb holds only in-frame clones, not every one. The sample yields about 150,000 clones, roughly 60% seen once. Input material: CD4+ T cells sorted from blood. Receptors were obtained from a human donor in good health. Both conserved end residues are part of each CDR3. A D gene is named only where the DNA matches it firmly. Size is omitted from some rows. Given values are once, few, many or a class for expanded clones.

v_gene	j_gene	d_gene	abundance	CDR3nt	CDR3aa
TRBV6-5	TRBJ2-7	TRBD2	.	TGTGCCATCAGGGAGACTAGCTTTGAGCAGTACTTC	CAIRETSFEQYF
TRBV28	TRBJ2-5	.	.	TGTGCCAGCAGTTTTTTCGAGACCCAGTACTTC	CASSFFETQYF
TRBV29-1	TRBJ2-6	.	few	TGCAGCGTTGAAAGTGGGGCCAACGTCCTGACTTTC	CSVESGANVLTF
TRBV29-1	TRBJ1-1	.	.	TGCAGCGTTGAACGGGCTAGCGCGGGGAGCACTGAAGCTTTCTTT	CSVERASAGSTEAFF
TRBV6-6	TRBJ1-4	.	.	TGTGCCAGCAGTTACGGATCCGGGTCGAGTGAAAAACTGTTTTTT	CASSYGSGSSEKLFF
TRBV5-6	TRBJ2-5	.	.	TGTGCCAGCAGCGGGGACTGGACAGGGACCCAGTACTTC	CASSGDWTGTQYF
TRBV11-1	TRBJ2-7	TRBD2	.	TGTGCCAGCAGCTCAGGGACTAGCGGGAGCTTCACCTACGAGCAGTACTTC	CASSSGTSGSFTYEQYF
TRBV11-2	TRBJ1-2	.	.	TGTGCCAGCAGCCCCTGGCTACAGAACAACTATGGCTACACCTTC	CASSPWLQNNYGYTF
TRBV29-1	TRBJ1-1	.	.	TGCAGCGCCAAGGAACAGCCGAACACTGAAGCTTTCTTT	CSAKEQPNTEAFF
TRBV4-2	TRBJ1-5	.	.	TGTGCCAGCAGCCAAGGAAGAAGTCAGCCCCAGCATTTT	CASSQGRSQPQHF
TRBV7-9	TRBJ1-2	TRBD1	.	TGTGCCAGCCCCGCGGGACAGCATGGCTACACCTTC	CASPAGQHGYTF
TRBV4-1	TRBJ1-2	.	.	TGCGCCAGCAGCCAAGGGCAACTCCCCTTATGGTATGGCTACACCTTC	CASSQGQLPLWYGYTF
TRBV19	TRBJ1-4	TRBD1	few	TGTGCCAGTACCATGGTGGACAGGGGTGGTGCGAGAGAAAAACTGTTTTTT	CASTMVDRGGAREKLFF
TRBV27	TRBJ1-5	.	.	TGTGCCAGCAGTTTTTGGAATCAGCCCCAGCATTTT	CASSFWNQPQHF
TRBV4-1	TRBJ1-2	.	.	TGCGCCAGCAGCCGAGGACCCTCCTATGGCTACACCTTC	CASSRGPSYGYTF
TRBV29-1	TRBJ2-7	TRBD1	.	TGCAGCGTTGTGGGACAGAGCTCCTACGAGCAGTACTTC	CSVVGQSSYEQYF
TRBV9	TRBJ2-2	TRBD2	.	TGTGCCAGCAGCCTTATCTCTGGACTAGCGGGTCTCGGGGAGCTGTTTTTT	CASSLISGLAGLGELFF